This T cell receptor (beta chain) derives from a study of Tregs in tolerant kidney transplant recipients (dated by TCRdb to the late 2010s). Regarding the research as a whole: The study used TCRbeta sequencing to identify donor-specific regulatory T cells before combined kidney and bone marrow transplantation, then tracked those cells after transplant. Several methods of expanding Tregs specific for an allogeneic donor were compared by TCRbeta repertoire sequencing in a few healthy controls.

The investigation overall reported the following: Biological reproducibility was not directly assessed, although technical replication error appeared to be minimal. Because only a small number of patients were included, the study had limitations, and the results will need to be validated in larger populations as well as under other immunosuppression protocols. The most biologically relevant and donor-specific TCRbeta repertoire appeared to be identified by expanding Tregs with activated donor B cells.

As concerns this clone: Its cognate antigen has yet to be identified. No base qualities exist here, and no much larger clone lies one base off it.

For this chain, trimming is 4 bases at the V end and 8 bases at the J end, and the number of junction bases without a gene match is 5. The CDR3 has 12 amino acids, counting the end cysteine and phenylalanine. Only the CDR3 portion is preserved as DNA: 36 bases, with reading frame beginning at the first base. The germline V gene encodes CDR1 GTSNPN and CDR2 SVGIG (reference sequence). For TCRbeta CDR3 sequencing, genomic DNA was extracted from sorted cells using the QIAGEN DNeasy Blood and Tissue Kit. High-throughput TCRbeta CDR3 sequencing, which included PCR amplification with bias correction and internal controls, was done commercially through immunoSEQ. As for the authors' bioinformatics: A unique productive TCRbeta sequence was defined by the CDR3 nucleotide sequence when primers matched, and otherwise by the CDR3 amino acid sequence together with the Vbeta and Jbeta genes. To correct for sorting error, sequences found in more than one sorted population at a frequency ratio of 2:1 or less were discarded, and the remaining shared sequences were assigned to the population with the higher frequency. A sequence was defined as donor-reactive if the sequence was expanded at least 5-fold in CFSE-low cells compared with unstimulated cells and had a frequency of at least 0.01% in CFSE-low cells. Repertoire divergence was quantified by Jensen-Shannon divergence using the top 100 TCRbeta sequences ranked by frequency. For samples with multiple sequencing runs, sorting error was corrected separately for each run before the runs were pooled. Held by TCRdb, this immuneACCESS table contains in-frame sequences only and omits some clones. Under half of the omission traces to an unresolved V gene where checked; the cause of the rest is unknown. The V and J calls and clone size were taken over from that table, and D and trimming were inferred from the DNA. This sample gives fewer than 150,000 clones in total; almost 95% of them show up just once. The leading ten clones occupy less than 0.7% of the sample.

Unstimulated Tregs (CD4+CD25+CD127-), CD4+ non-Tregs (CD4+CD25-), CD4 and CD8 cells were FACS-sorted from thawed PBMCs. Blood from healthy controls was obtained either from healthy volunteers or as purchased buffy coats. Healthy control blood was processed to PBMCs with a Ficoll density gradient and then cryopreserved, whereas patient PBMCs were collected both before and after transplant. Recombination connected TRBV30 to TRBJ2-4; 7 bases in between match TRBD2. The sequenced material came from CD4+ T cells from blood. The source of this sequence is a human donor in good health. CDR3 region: CAWTSGGYIQYF. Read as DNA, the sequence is TGTGCCTGGACTAGCGGAGGGTACATTCAGTACTTC. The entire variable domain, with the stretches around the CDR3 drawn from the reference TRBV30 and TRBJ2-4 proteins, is SQTIHQWPATLVQPVGSPLSLECTVEGTSNPNLYWYRQAAGRGLQLLFYSVGIGQISSEVPQNLSASRPQDRQFILSSKKLLLSDSGFYLCAWTSGGYIQYFGAGTRLSVL.